Listed below are T cell receptor beta chains from one sample, sequenced in a study of blood T cell repertoires in COVID-19. The method was immunoSEQ multiplex PCR; TCRdb's version includes in-frame clones alone and lacks a portion of them. The sample has 200,000 to 250,000 clones; approximately 82% are singletons. Input material: peripheral blood. The receptor set was obtained from a woman older than 75 with acute or convalescent COVID-19. Each CDR3 is given with its conserved first and last residue. Fields, in order: V gene, clone size, D gene, J gene, CDR3 DNA, CDR3 protein. D genes are given only for firm matches. Rows may omit the clone size; those that give it use once, few, many or a size class.

>TRBV3-1/TRBV3-2|once|TRBD2|TRBJ2-5
TGTGCCAGCAGCCAAGGTCTAGCGGCTACTCAAGAGACCCAGTACTTC
CASSQGLAATQETQYF
>TRBV5-1|few|NA|TRBJ1-3
TGCGCCAGCAGCTTGGGTTCAGCTGGAAACACCATATATTTT
CASSLGSAGNTIYF
>TRBV3-1/TRBV3-2|NA|TRBD1|TRBJ2-5
TGTGCCAGCAGACATACCTCCGGGACAGGGTACTTC
CASRHTSGTGYF
>TRBV6-5|NA|TRBD1|TRBJ1-2
TGTGCCAGCAGTTACGACAGGGTTTGGGGTGGCTACACCTTC
CASSYDRVWGGYTF
>TRBV18|NA|TRBD2|TRBJ2-1
TGTGCCAGCTCGCGGACTAGCGGGGGGGCCTACAATGAGCAGTTCTTC
CASSRTSGGAYNEQFF
>TRBV3-1/TRBV3-2|NA|NA|TRBJ1-1
TGTGCCAGCAGCCAAGATAGGGGCACTGAAGCTTTCTTT
CASSQDRGTEAFF
>TRBV6-1|NA|TRBD1|TRBJ1-4
TGTGCCAGCAGTGAAACCGGGACAGGGGAAAAACTGTTTTTT
CASSETGTGEKLFF
>TRBV5-6|NA|TRBD1|TRBJ1-2
TGTGCCAGCAACCCCTCGGACAGGGCCAACTATGGCTACACCTTC
CASNPSDRANYGYTF
>TRBV5-4|NA|NA|TRBJ2-3
TGTGCCAGCAGAGCCCCAGGGCTATCTAGTAGCACAGATACGCAGTATTTT
CASRAPGLSSSTDTQYF
>TRBV7-9|NA|TRBD1|TRBJ2-4
TGTGCCAGCAGCTTGCCGGGACAGGGTTTAAACATTCAGTACTTC
CASSLPGQGLNIQYF
>TRBV7-9|NA|NA|TRBJ1-4
TGTGCCAGCAGCTTAGTACTCGGGGGAAGCGAAAAACTGTTTTTT
CASSLVLGGSEKLFF
>TRBV6-5|NA|NA|TRBJ1-1
TGTGCCAGCGGACAGCGGATGAACACTGAAGCTTTCTTT
CASGQRMNTEAFF
>TRBV5-1|few|TRBD1|TRBJ1-2
TGCGCCAGCAGCTGGGGACAGGGCTATGGCTACACCTTC
CASSWGQGYGYTF